These 2 T cell receptor beta chains share one sample of origin, sequenced in a study of CD8 T cells in Susac syndrome. The authors reverse transcribed 0.5 to 1 ug RNA with random hexamers. TCRdb recomputed calls from the immunoSEQ multiplex PCR reads with MiXCR, one row per CDR3 protein. The sample lists 180,000 or so distinct CDR3 sequences, 90% to 95% occurring once. Specimen: CD4+ T cells from PBMCs. The receptors stem from a human donor in good health.

The V call is TRBV7-8, the J call TRBJ2-3, with TRBD2 identical over 14 bases. The CDR3 is made up of 15 amino acids. V shed 8 bases and J 9 bases; nucleotides not matched to a gene: 10. The germline gives CDR1 SGHVS, CDR2 FQNEAQ. The CDR3 region has the DNA TGTGCCAGCGACCCCCGGACTAGCGGGGGGCCAACGCAGTATTTT. It yields the protein CASDPRTSGGPTQYF.

The V call is TRBV9, the J call TRBJ2-2; TRBD1 matches at 9 bases. V lost 6 bases and J lost 6; bases outside the gene matches: 9. In germline, CDR1 is SGDLS, CDR2 YYNGEE. This CDR3 region has 15 residues. CDR3 sequence: CASTPGQGGAGELFF. As DNA, the CDR3 is TGTGCCAGCACCCCGGGACAGGGTGGCGCCGGGGAGCTGTTTTTT.